Presented here are 5 T cell receptor beta chains from one specimen sequenced in a study of cytomegalovirus exposure and HLA in healthy donors. PCR primers comprised 60 Vbeta and 13 Jbeta primers. TCRdb's copy holds only in-frame clones and misses some; the assay was immunoSEQ multiplex PCR. This table holds some 130,000 clones, approximately 84% found once. The source material was PBMCs. The receptor source for this set is a boy aged 2-9 years in good health and CMV-seronegative.

The chain carries TRBV19 and TRBJ1-1; 8 positions agree with TRBD1. V dropped 7 bases and J dropped 1; count of bases not matched to a gene: 2. CDR1 is LNHDA, CDR2 SQIVND, per germline (reference sequence). This CDR3 has 13 residues. The CDR3 is CASNTGGNTEAFF. In DNA form, the CDR3 reads TGTGCCAGTAACACAGGGGGGAACACTGAAGCTTTCTTT.

The chain carries TRBV7-2 and TRBJ2-7; 9 nucleotides align to TRBD1. There are 16 residues in the CDR3. After removal of 4 bases from V and 6 bases from J, the junction contained 13 bases not matched to a gene. Per the germline V gene, CDR1 is SGHTA and CDR2 is FQGNSA. CDR3 bases: TGTGCCAGCAGCTCCAACCTCGGGACAGGGAGTCGCGAGCAGTACTTC. Its protein product is CASSSNLGTGSREQYF.

This clone was recorded only once. The J gene is TRBJ2-1, the V gene TRBV7-3, with a weak D call TRBD2 (5 bases). The length of the CDR3 is 14 residues. V lost 5 bases and J lost 6, with 14 bases in between. CDR1 is SGHTA and CDR2 is FQGTGA in the germline V gene. CDR3 nucleotide sequence: TGTGCCAGCAGCCACCCGGGATTTACCAATGAGCAGTTCTTC. Its translation: CASSHPGFTNEQFF.

V gene TRBV19 combines with J gene TRBJ2-2; 8 bases agree with TRBD2. Germline-derived CDR1 and CDR2 are LNHDA and SQIVND (reference sequence). V shed 1 base and J 4 bases; nucleotides not matched to a gene: 2. CDR3 size: 15 residues. CDR3 protein: CASSIAGGPTGELFF. As DNA, the CDR3 is TGTGCCAGTAGTATAGCGGGGGGGCCCACCGGGGAGCTGTTTTTT. Using reference TRBV19 and TRBJ2-2 for the parts outside the CDR3, the full variable domain is DGGITQSPKYLFRKEGQNVTLSCEQNLNHDAMYWYRQDPGQGLRLIYYSQIVNDFQKGDIAEGYSVSREKKESFPLTVTSAQKNPTAFYLCASSIAGGPTGELFFGEGSRLTVL.

This sequence joins TRBV9 and TRBJ2-3; 8 nucleotides align to TRBD2. This CDR3 has 16 residues. The germline CDR1 and CDR2 sequences are SGDLS and YYNGEE. Trimming cost V 4 bases and J 0 bases; bases outside gene matches: 7. The CDR3 protein is CASSTSGGASTDTQYF. The DNA of the CDR3 is TGTGCCAGCAGCACCAGCGGGGGAGCTAGCACAGATACGCAGTATTTT.